The clone carrying this T cell receptor beta chain was seen repeatedly, ten times or more. TCRdb passed the 5' RACE reads through MiXCR, listing each CDR3 protein once. The repertoire holds about 25,000 distinct CDR3 sequences, with approximately 3.2% as singletons. The data belong to a study of neurological immune-mediated disorders. Study context: There were some 34 multiple sclerosis patients; around 30 were relapsing-remitting and 3 were secondary progressive.

The CDR3 is 16 residues long. Germline CDR1 reads SGHVS; CDR2 reads FQNEAQ. V was shortened by 3 bases and J by 2 bases, with 15 bases between the two germline ends. This TCR derives from a woman under 40 with multiple sclerosis. Sequencing input: PBMCs. This chain uses TRBV7-8 with TRBJ2-3; weak D call: TRBD2 (6 bases). The CDR3 coding sequence is TGTGCCAGCAGCTTTAGCCGGGACTCCTACACAGATACGCAGTATTTT. Encoded protein: CASSFSRDSYTDTQYF.